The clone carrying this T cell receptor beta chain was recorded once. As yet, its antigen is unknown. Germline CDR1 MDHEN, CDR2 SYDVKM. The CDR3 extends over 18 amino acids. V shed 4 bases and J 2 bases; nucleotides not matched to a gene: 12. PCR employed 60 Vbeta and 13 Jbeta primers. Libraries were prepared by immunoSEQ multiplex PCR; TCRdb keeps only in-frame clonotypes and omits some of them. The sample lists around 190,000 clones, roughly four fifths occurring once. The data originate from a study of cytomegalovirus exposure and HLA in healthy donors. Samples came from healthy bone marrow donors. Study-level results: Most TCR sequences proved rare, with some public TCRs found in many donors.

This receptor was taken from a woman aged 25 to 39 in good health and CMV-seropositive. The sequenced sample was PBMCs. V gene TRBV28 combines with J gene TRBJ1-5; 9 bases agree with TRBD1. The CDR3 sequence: CASSSAPGQGNGNQPQHF. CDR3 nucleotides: TGTGCCAGCAGTTCCGCTCCGGGACAGGGAAACGGCAATCAGCCCCAGCATTTT.